A selection of T cell receptor beta chains follows, all from one sample in a study of blood T cell repertoires in COVID-19. TCRdb's copy holds only in-frame clones and misses some; the assay was immunoSEQ multiplex PCR. The sample holds tens of thousands of clones, about three quarters seen once. The sample taken for sequencing was peripheral blood. The receptors were gathered from a man aged 55 to 70 with active COVID-19. The CDR3 runs from the conserved cysteine through the conserved F or W. D genes are given only for firm matches.

D gene	V gene	J gene	CDR3 protein	CDR3 DNA
-	TRBV4-2	TRBJ2-7	CASSQRSHGLGTYEQYF	TGTGCCAGCAGCCAGCGCTCCCATGGACTGGGAACCTACGAGCAGTACTTC
-	TRBV4-3	TRBJ1-4	CASSQDGMTNEKLFF	TGCGCCAGCAGCCAAGATGGCATGACTAATGAAAAACTGTTTTTT
TRBD1	TRBV2	TRBJ1-6	CASRDRENSPLHF	TGTGCCAGCCGGGACAGGGAGAATTCACCCCTCCACTTT
TRBD1	TRBV3-1/TRBV3-2	TRBJ1-2	CASSQASTGTGRYTF	TGTGCCAGCAGCCAAGCTTCGACCGGGACAGGGCGCTACACCTTC
-	TRBV5-1	TRBJ2-2	CASSWGQTNTGELFF	TGCGCCAGCAGCTGGGGACAAACGAACACCGGGGAGCTGTTTTTT
TRBD2	TRBV28	TRBJ2-7	CASSFGLAGVREQYF	TGTGCCAGCAGTTTTGGACTAGCGGGAGTGAGGGAGCAGTACTTC
-	TRBV5-1	TRBJ2-5	CASSLFQETQYF	TGCGCCAGCAGCCTGTTTCAAGAGACCCAGTACTTC
TRBD1	TRBV5-4	TRBJ2-1	CASSLTETGFYNEQFF	TGTGCCAGCAGCTTGACTGAGACAGGGTTCTACAATGAGCAGTTCTTC
-	TRBV12-3/TRBV12-4	TRBJ1-2	CASRAANYGYTF	TGTGCCAGCAGGGCGGCTAACTATGGCTACACCTTC
TRBD1	TRBV3-1/TRBV3-2	TRBJ2-2	CASSVDRGTGELFF	TGTGCCAGCAGCGTGGACAGGGGTACCGGGGAGCTGTTTTTT
-	TRBV4-1	TRBJ2-2	CASSPRTGELFF	TGCGCCAGCAGCCCGCGAACCGGGGAGCTGTTTTTT
TRBD1	TRBV7-9	TRBJ1-5	CASSIPGQGQPQHF	TGTGCCAGCAGCATCCCGGGACAGGGCCAGCCCCAGCATTTT
-	TRBV21-1	TRBJ2-2	CASSMGTATNTGELFF	TGTGCCAGCAGCATGGGGACAGCTACGAACACCGGGGAGCTGTTTTTT
-	TRBV7-9	TRBJ1-5	CASSRTQGNSNQPQHF	TGTGCCAGCAGCCGTACCCAGGGTAATAGCAATCAGCCCCAGCATTTT
-	TRBV6-4	TRBJ2-4	CASSDSGRETRNIQYF	TGTGCCAGCAGTGACTCAGGAAGGGAGACAAGAAACATTCAGTACTTC
-	TRBV9	TRBJ2-2	CASTPRQDTGELFF	TGTGCCAGCACGCCCAGGCAGGACACCGGGGAGCTGTTTTTT
-	TRBV3-1/TRBV3-2	TRBJ1-1	CASSRTANTEAFF	TGTGCCAGCAGCCGGACAGCGAACACTGAAGCTTTCTTT